This T cell receptor (beta chain) originates from a study of cytomegalovirus exposure and HLA in healthy donors. Study findings and constraints: Accurate prediction of most subjects' HLA-A and HLA-B alleles from TCR beta sequences was reported. TCR association rates varied by HLA locus in a later analysis, with DRB1 highest and HLA-C lowest. Common viral pathogens were later found to be apparently linked to several of the most significant clusters.

The ends were cut back, 4 bases at V and 3 bases at J, with 10 bases in the middle. The CDR3 is 13 amino acids. Germline CDR1 reads SGHRS; CDR2 reads YFSETQ. In the case of this clone: Its antigen remains unknown.

Primers included in the PCR were 60 Vbeta and 13 Jbeta primers. Generated by immunoSEQ multiplex PCR, the TCRdb table keeps only in-frame clones and is missing some. The sample table includes approximately 110,000 clones. The V call is TRBV5-1, the J call TRBJ2-5, with TRBD2 as a possible D gene (5 bases). The sequence derives from a man aged 45 to 65 in good health and CMV-seronegative. The sample comprised PBMCs. The chain's CDR3 is CASSGSGKETQYF. As DNA, the CDR3 is TGCGCCAGCAGCGGGAGCGGAAAAGAGACCCAGTACTTC.